This T cell receptor (beta chain) was captured by sequencing in a study of control samples from healthy donors and cancer patients (dated by TCRdb to 2018 to 2021). Library method: the immunoSEQ multiplex PCR assay. The clones in this table, taken by TCRdb from immuneACCESS, are in-frame only. Not every clone is retained; where verified, under half of the shortfall comes from an unresolved V gene, and the cause of the rest is unknown. The sample table records fewer than 200,000 clones; around 91% of these occur just once. The ten largest clones take up just over 1.4% of the sample. At the junction V is shortened by 5 bases and J by 11 bases, with 18 bases in between. There are 13 amino acids in the CDR3, from cysteine to phenylalanine inclusive. Of the read, only the CDR3 DNA is kept; its 39 bases are in frame from base 1. Sequences MDHEN (CDR1) and SYDVKM (CDR2) are obtained from the germline V gene.

This clone was counted a few times. Its antigen is not yet known. No much larger clone is present one base from it, and per-base qualities are unavailable. The sequence joins TRBV28 to TRBJ1-1, with TRBD1 tentatively as D gene (5 bases match). The TCR was taken from a woman aged 45-59 years in good health. Sequences were obtained from blood. The base sequence is TGTGCCAGCAGTCTTACCGGGACCCGGGTCGCTTTCTTT. Its translation is CASSLTGTRVAFF.